Listed below are T cell receptor beta chains from one sample, sequenced in a study of shared clonotypes between healthy human individuals. This table comes from immunoSEQ multiplex PCR, and its TCRdb copy is limited to in-frame clones, with some not included. There are 1.5 million to 2.5 million clones in the sample; 85% to 95% occur only once, and approximately 1.2% lies in the top ten. The sample was naive CD8+ T cells sorted from blood. Receptor source: a man aged 18 to 29 in good health. CDR3s include the opening cysteine and the closing phenylalanine or tryptophan. The D gene is left open where the match is weak.

>TRBD2|TRBJ2-1|TRBV9
TGTGCCAGCAGCGTAGAGGGACTAGCGGGAGGCGGCAATGAGCAGTTCTTC
CASSVEGLAGGGNEQFF
>TRBD2|TRBJ2-1|TRBV13
TGTGCCAGCAGCGCAACCCCCGCGGGAGTTTATAATGAGCAGTTCTTC
CASSATPAGVYNEQFF
>NA|TRBJ1-1|TRBV2
TGTGCCAGCAGTGAAGCCGGGGAGAGGGAAGCTTTCTTT
CASSEAGEREAFF
>NA|TRBJ1-2|TRBV4-1
TGCGCCAGCAGCCAAGGAACGGTTATTGGCTACACCTTC
CASSQGTVIGYTF
>NA|TRBJ2-7|TRBV4-3
TGCGCCAGCAGCCAATGGGGAAGCGAGCAGTACTTC
CASSQWGSEQYF
>TRBD2|TRBJ2-5|TRBV6-6
TGTGCCAGCAGCAACACCGGGACTAAGGAGACCCAGTACTTC
CASSNTGTKETQYF
>TRBD1|TRBJ1-4|TRBV11-2
TGTGCCAGCACCTCGGGGACAGCCAGTTTTAATGAAAAACTGTTTTTT
CASTSGTASFNEKLFF
>TRBD2|TRBJ2-7|TRBV9
TGTGCCAGCAGCGTTGCGGGGGAGGGCTCCTACGAGCAGTACTTC
CASSVAGEGSYEQYF
>NA|TRBJ1-2|TRBV7-9
TGTGCCAGCAGCTTAGGCCGGACAGAGGGCCATGGAGGCTACACCTTC
CASSLGRTEGHGGYTF
>TRBD1|TRBJ2-7|TRBV7-9
TGTGCCAGCAGCTTTTTTCAGGGGGCCTACGAGCAGTACTTC
CASSFFQGAYEQYF
>NA|TRBJ2-7|TRBV2
TGTGCCAGCAGTGAAACCGGGCAGGGGTTCGACGAGCAGTACTTC
CASSETGQGFDEQYF
>TRBD1|TRBJ2-7|TRBV28
TGTGCCAGCAGGTACTGGACAGGGGTGAGCTCCTACGAGCAGTACTTC
CASRYWTGVSSYEQYF
>TRBD1|TRBJ1-6|TRBV4-1
TGCGCCAGCAGCGATTGGGACAGCGATTCACCCCTCCACTTT
CASSDWDSDSPLHF
>NA|TRBJ2-2|TRBV4-3
TGCGCCAGCAGCCAAGATCAACTAGCTCGCACCGGGGAGCTGTTTTTT
CASSQDQLARTGELFF
>TRBD1|TRBJ2-2|TRBV30
TGTGCCTGGGGTTGGACAGGGGACACCGGGGAGCTGTTTTTT
CAWGWTGDTGELFF
>TRBD1|TRBJ2-7|TRBV12-5
TGTGCTAGTGGTTCACCGACAGGGAGCTCCTACGAGCAGTACTTC
CASGSPTGSSYEQYF
>TRBD1|TRBJ1-1|TRBV27
TGTGCCAGCAGTTTTGCAGGGGGCGCAACTGAAGCTTTCTTT
CASSFAGGATEAFF
>TRBD1|TRBJ1-6|TRBV10-2
TGCGCCAGCAGTGAGACGGAGGGGGCTTGGAATTCACCCCTCCACTTT
CASSETEGAWNSPLHF
>TRBD2|TRBJ2-7|TRBV15
TGTGCCACCAGCAGAGATCTGGGGGGGTACGAGCAGTACTTC
CATSRDLGGYEQYF
>TRBD2|TRBJ2-7|TRBV9
TGTGCCAGCAGCGTAGAAGGGCGGGAGGGTGACGAGCAGTACTTC
CASSVEGREGDEQYF
>TRBD1|TRBJ1-5|TRBV5-6
TGTGCCAGCAGCTGGGGGACAGTCAATCAGCCCCAGCATTTT
CASSWGTVNQPQHF
>NA|TRBJ2-3|TRBV6-6
TGTGCCAGCAGTTACTATTGGGACACAGATACGCAGTATTTT
CASSYYWDTDTQYF
>NA|TRBJ2-7|TRBV27
TGTGCCAGCAGGGTGACAGGTTCTCCCTACGAGCAGTACTTC
CASRVTGSPYEQYF
>NA|TRBJ2-1|TRBV7-2
TGTGCCAGCAGCCCCTGGACTGTCTCCTACAATGAGCAGTTCTTC
CASSPWTVSYNEQFF
>TRBD1|TRBJ2-5|TRBV5-1
TGCGCCAGCAGCCCCTTAGGACAGGGGGAGACCCAGTACTTC
CASSPLGQGETQYF
>NA|TRBJ2-2|TRBV27
TGTGCCAGCAGTTGGAACCGGGTGGGAGGGGGGAACACCGGGGAGCTGTTTTTT
CASSWNRVGGGNTGELFF
>TRBD1|TRBJ2-3|TRBV7-6
TGTGCCAGCAGCCAGGGGACAGGGTGGGATACGCAGTATTTT
CASSQGTGWDTQYF
>NA|TRBJ1-4|TRBV7-9
TGTGCCAGCAGCCTAACAACAGGACCAGATAATGAAAAACTGTTTTTT
CASSLTTGPDNEKLFF
>NA|TRBJ2-7|TRBV5-1
TGCGCCAGCAGCTGGGACCAGGGAAGCTCCTACGAGCAGTACTTC
CASSWDQGSSYEQYF
>NA|TRBJ2-3|TRBV5-4
TGTGCCAGCAGCTTGGTTGGAGGGAGGTCAGATACGCAGTATTTT
CASSLVGGRSDTQYF
>NA|TRBJ1-2|TRBV30
TGTGCCTGGAGTGTGGGCCTTACCTATGGCTACACCTTC
CAWSVGLTYGYTF